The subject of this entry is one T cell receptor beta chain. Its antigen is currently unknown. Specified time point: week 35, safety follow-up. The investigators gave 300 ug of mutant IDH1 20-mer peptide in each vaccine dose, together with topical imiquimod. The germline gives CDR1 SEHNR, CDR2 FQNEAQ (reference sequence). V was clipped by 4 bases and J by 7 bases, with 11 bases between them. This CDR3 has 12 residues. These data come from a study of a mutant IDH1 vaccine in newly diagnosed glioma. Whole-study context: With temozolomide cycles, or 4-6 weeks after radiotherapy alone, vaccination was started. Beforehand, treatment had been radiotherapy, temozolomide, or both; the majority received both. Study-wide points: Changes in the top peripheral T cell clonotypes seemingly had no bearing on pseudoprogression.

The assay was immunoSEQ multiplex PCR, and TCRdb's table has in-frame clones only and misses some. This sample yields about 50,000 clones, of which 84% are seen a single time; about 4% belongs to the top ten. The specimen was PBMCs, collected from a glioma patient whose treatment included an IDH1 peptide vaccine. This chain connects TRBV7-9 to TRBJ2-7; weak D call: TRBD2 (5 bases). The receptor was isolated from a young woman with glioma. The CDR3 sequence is CASSSSPGEQYF. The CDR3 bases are TGTGCCAGCAGCTCCAGCCCGGGGGAGCAGTACTTC.